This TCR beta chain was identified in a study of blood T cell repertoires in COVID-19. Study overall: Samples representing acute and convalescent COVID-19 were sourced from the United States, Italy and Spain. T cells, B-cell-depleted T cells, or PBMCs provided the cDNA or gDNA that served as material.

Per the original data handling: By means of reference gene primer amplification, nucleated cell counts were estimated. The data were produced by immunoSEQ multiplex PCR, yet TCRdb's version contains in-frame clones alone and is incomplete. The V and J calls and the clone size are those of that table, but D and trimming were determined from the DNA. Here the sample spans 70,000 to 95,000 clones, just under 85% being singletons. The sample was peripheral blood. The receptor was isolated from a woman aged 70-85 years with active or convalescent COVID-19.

The CDR3 here is CASSQQVDYEQYF. Here the CDR3 DNA reads TGTGCCAGCAGCCAACAGGTAGACTACGAGCAGTACTTC. This chain joins TRBV14 and TRBJ2-7; D gene uncertain. CDR1 and CDR2 from the germline V gene are SGHDN and FVKESK. This CDR3 contains 13 residues. V was cut by 2 bases and J by 3 bases, with 8 bases left in between.